This passage covers 12 T cell receptor beta chains from one sample sequenced in a study of long-term antiretroviral therapy in people with HIV. The run of the v3.0 immunoSEQ assay was at survey level. TCRdb's table, derived via immunoSEQ multiplex PCR, lists solely in-frame clones and lacks some. The sample has more than 11,000 clones, 82% seen once. Sample: unsorted PBMCs, taken 1.8 years before starting antiretroviral therapy. The receptors were gathered from a woman aged 40 to 50 with HIV.

The V call is TRBV2, the J call TRBJ1-5; 8 bases are shared with TRBD1. Germline CDR1 reads SNHLY; CDR2 reads FYNNEI. The CDR3 runs to 12 residues. V trimming: 7 bases; J trimming: 7 bases; junction bases outside the gene matches: 3. Here the CDR3 DNA reads TGTGCCAGCAACCCAGGGGGCCAGCCCCAGCATTTT. Amino acid sequence: CASNPGGQPQHF.

The genes are TRBV6-1 and TRBJ1-4; 7 nucleotides align to TRBD1. Germline V gives CDR1 MNHNS, CDR2 SASEGT. There are 14 residues in the CDR3. V shed 6 bases and J 7 bases; nucleotides not matched to a gene: 8. The CDR3 region is CASRNTGAGEKLFF. For the CDR3, the DNA is TGTGCCAGCAGGAACACAGGGGCGGGTGAAAAACTGTTTTTT.

This clone was seen once. The genes are TRBV28 and TRBJ1-2; the match to TRBD1 covers 9 bases. Germline CDR1 MDHEN, CDR2 SYDVKM. CDR3 length: 14 residues. The ends lost 6 bases at V and 4 bases at J; junction bases unmatched: 6. The CDR3 reads CASRTAGQGYGYTF. The CDR3 bases are TGTGCCAGCAGAACGGCGGGACAGGGCTATGGCTACACCTTC.

This chain uses TRBV28 with TRBJ2-7, with D uncertain. Germline loops: CDR1 MDHEN, CDR2 SYDVKM. The CDR3 consists of 12 residues. Trimming removed 6 bases at V and 3 bases at J, with 9 bases between. In DNA, the CDR3 is TGTGCCAGCAGGATGGACGGCTACGAGCAGTACTTC. Its protein product is CASRMDGYEQYF.

V is TRBV6-1 and J is TRBJ2-7; D gene unclear. The CDR3 extends over 13 amino acids. V was trimmed by 3 bases and J by 5 bases, leaving 11 bases between them. CDR1 and CDR2 (germline): MNHNS, SASEGT. For the CDR3, the DNA is TGTGCCAGCAGTGAGGGCCTATTGGACGAGCAGTACTTC. Its translation is CASSEGLLDEQYF.

J is TRBJ2-7 and V is TRBV11-2; D unclear. Germline-derived CDR1 and CDR2 are SGHAT and FQNNGV. The V and J ends lost 0 bases and 4 bases respectively, with 7 bases between them. The CDR3 contains 13 residues. The CDR3 sequence: CASSLDTPYEQYF. The CDR3 DNA follows: TGTGCCAGCAGCTTAGATACCCCTTACGAGCAGTACTTC.

The chain is built from TRBV19 and TRBJ1-2, with D unclear. In germline, CDR1 is LNHDA, CDR2 SQIVND (reference sequence). Trimming took 6 bases from V and 7 from J, leaving 12 bases between them. The CDR3 consists of 12 residues. As DNA, the CDR3 is TGTGCCAGTAGCAGCGTTATGCTTGGCTACACCTTC. As protein: CASSSVMLGYTF.

The rearrangement links TRBV18 to TRBJ1-2, with D unresolved. This CDR3 spans 14 amino acids. V gave up 0 bases and J gave up 3 bases, with 8 bases separating them. Germline assignment: CDR1 KGHSH and CDR2 LQKENI. This chain's CDR3 is CASSPPSVDYGYTF. As DNA, the CDR3 is TGTGCCAGCTCACCACCGTCGGTAGACTATGGCTACACCTTC. The full variable domain, rest sourced from reference TRBV18 and TRBJ1-2, is NAGVMQNPRHLVRRRGQEARLRCSPMKGHSHVYWYRQLPEEGLKFMVYLQKENIIDESGMPKERFSAEFPKEGPSILRIQQVVRGDSAAYFCASSPPSVDYGYTFGSGTRLTVV.

The V call is TRBV19, the J call TRBJ1-4; D remains ambiguous. The CDR3 totals 16 residues. Germline CDR1 and CDR2: LNHDA and SQIVND (reference sequence). V lost 10 bases to trimming and J lost 0 bases, with 18 bases between them. The CDR3 bases are TGTGCCACTAGAGGCCTCGGGCTTGCAACTAATGAAAAACTGTTTTTT. It codes for CATRGLGLATNEKLFF.

The rearrangement links TRBV27 to TRBJ1-5; no definite D call. This CDR3 is 17 amino acids long. Germline values: CDR1 MNHEY, CDR2 SMNVEV (reference sequence). V lost 8 bases and J 0 bases, leaving 20 bases between the germline ends. The CDR3 DNA follows: TGTGCCAGCTCCCTCACTGGCGGAGAATATAGCAATCAGCCCCAGCATTTT. Translation gives CASSLTGGEYSNQPQHF.

The chain joins TRBV7-9 to TRBJ2-3; 12 bases line up with TRBD2. Per the germline V gene, CDR1 is SEHNR and CDR2 is FQNEAQ (reference sequence). V shed 5 bases and J 2 bases; nucleotides not matched to a gene: 5. The CDR3 extends over 16 amino acids. CDR3 amino acids: CASSPGLAGPTDTQYF. The CDR3 DNA sequence: TGTGCCAGCAGCCCTGGACTAGCGGGGCCCACAGATACGCAGTATTTT.

As concerns this clone: The junction departs from the called germline gene at one end, perhaps through a read error. This chain connects TRBV10-3 to TRBJ2-7; 9 bases fit TRBD1. There are 15 residues in the CDR3. CDR1 and CDR2 from the germline V gene are ENHRY and SYGVKD. CDR3 loop: CAIRNPGQGVYEQYF. CDR3 DNA sequence: TGTGCTATCAGGAATCCGGGACAGGGTGTGTACGAGCAGTACTTC.